A single sample gave rise to the 24 T cell receptor beta chains below, sequenced in a study of shared clonotypes between healthy human individuals. The naive CD8 fraction comprised CD45RO-negative cells positively selected for CCR7 and excluded terminally differentiated effector memory CD45RA+ cells. TCRdb's copy holds only in-frame clones and misses some; the assay was immunoSEQ multiplex PCR. The sample lists hundreds of thousands of clones, around 96% occurring once. Sample: naive CD8+ T cells sorted from blood. These receptors came from a woman aged 25 to 39 in good health.

The table lists this clone with a count of one. This rearrangement joins TRBV4-1 to TRBJ2-7; 8 bases fit TRBD2. CDR3 length: 14 amino acids. With 6 bases clipped from V and 6 bases from J, the junction kept 10 bases outside the gene matches. Germline CDR1 and CDR2: MGHRA and YSYEKL. The DNA of the CDR3 is TGCGCCAGCAGGCCAGCTGGACTAGCTCTCGAGCAGTACTTC. Translation: CASRPAGLALEQYF.

In the case of this clone: Germline is not matched at one junction end, which may reflect a read error. This chain uses TRBV5-1 with TRBJ2-7; TRBD1 is a possible D gene (5 bases). The length of the CDR3 is 14 residues. Germline V gene sequence: CDR1 SGHRS, CDR2 YFSETQ. This chain's CDR3 is CASSLDTLSHEQYF. The CDR3, as DNA: TGCGCCAGCAGCCTGGACACACTCTCCCACGAGCAGTACTTC.

J is TRBJ1-2 and V is TRBV2; TRBD1 is a possible D gene (6 bases). This CDR3 spans 12 amino acids. CDR1 and CDR2 (germline): SNHLY, FYNNEI. Trimming cost V 11 bases and J 3 bases, with 13 bases left between them. DNA of the CDR3: TGTGCCCTCAGAGACAGGTACTATGGCTACACCTTC. Its translation is CALRDRYYGYTF.

This chain links TRBV2 with TRBJ2-2, with 13 bases matching TRBD2. The CDR3 is 20 amino acids. Trimming at V came to 0 bases and at J to 3 bases, leaving 10 bases not matched to a gene. CDR1 is SNHLY and CDR2 is FYNNEI in the germline V gene. This CDR3 is CASSEAGGTSGITDTGELFF. CDR3 sequence (DNA): TGTGCCAGCAGTGAAGCAGGAGGGACTAGCGGGATAACGGACACCGGGGAGCTGTTTTTT.

This clone is a singleton in its sample. The genes are TRBV27 and TRBJ2-7; D remains unclear. The V end lost 5 bases, the J end lost 3 bases, and 14 bases lay between the germline ends. CDR1 MNHEY and CDR2 SMNVEV come from the germline V gene (reference sequence). The CDR3 contains 14 residues. For the CDR3, the DNA is TGTGCCAGCAGTACCCGGACGGGTAGCTACGAGCAGTACTTC. It specifies CASSTRTGSYEQYF.

The V and J genes are TRBV18 and TRBJ2-5; tentative D call: TRBD2 (6 bases). The CDR3 sequence is 17 residues long. From germline, CDR1 is KGHSH and CDR2 LQKENI. Trimming shortened V by 1 base and J by 4 bases, and 19 bases separated the two germline ends. The CDR3 DNA sequence: TGTGCCAGCTCACCACGGACATTAGGAGGGTTAAGAGAGACCCAGTACTTC. This encodes CASSPRTLGGLRETQYF.

The rearrangement links TRBV6-1 to TRBJ2-7; the match to TRBD2 covers 12 bases. V dropped 0 bases and J dropped 4; count of bases not matched to a gene: 4. The CDR3 loop spans 16 amino acids. Germline assignment: CDR1 MNHNS and CDR2 SASEGT. DNA of the CDR3: TGTGCCAGCAGTGAAGCTAGGACTAGCGGGGATTACGAGCAGTACTTC. Protein sequence: CASSEARTSGDYEQYF.

As regards this clone: The same CDR3 arises from other DNA sequences in this sample as well. The rearrangement joins TRBV29-1 to TRBJ2-1, with D hard to call. V lost 4 bases and J lost 3, with 7 bases in between. This CDR3 contains 12 residues. Germline CDR1 SQVTM, CDR2 ANQGSEA. CDR3 sequence reads: CSVVFRYNEQFF. CDR3 bases: TGCAGCGTTGTATTTCGCTACAATGAGCAGTTCTTC.

The gene calls are TRBV7-9 and TRBJ2-1; D is uncertain. From germline, CDR1 is SEHNR and CDR2 FQNEAQ (reference sequence). The V end lost 1 base, the J end lost 8 bases, and 18 bases lay between the germline ends. The CDR3 is made up of 16 amino acids. The CDR3 nucleotides read TGTGCCAGCAGCTTAGGCCAGTTCGTAAGTTACGATGAGCAGTTCTTC. Its translation: CASSLGQFVSYDEQFF.

The chain links TRBV7-9 to TRBJ1-1; D ambiguous. V was trimmed by 0 bases and J by 5 bases, leaving 7 bases between them. CDR1 is SEHNR and CDR2 is FQNEAQ in the germline V gene (reference sequence). The CDR3 loop spans 13 amino acids. The CDR3, as DNA: TGTGCCAGCAGCTTAGCGGAACGGACTGAAGCTTTCTTT. Protein: CASSLAERTEAFF.

CDR3: CAWSGFLNEQFF. In nucleotides, the CDR3 is TGTGCCTGGAGTGGGTTTCTCAATGAGCAGTTCTTC. The V gene is TRBV30, the J gene TRBJ2-1; D remains unclear. V was shortened by 1 base and J by 6 bases, with 7 bases between the two germline ends. CDR1 is GTSNPN, CDR2 SVGIG, per germline (reference sequence). This CDR3 contains 12 residues.

The gene calls are TRBV10-1 and TRBJ2-7; TRBD1 might be the D (7 bases). There are 15 residues in the CDR3. V gave up 2 bases and J gave up 5 bases, with 16 bases separating them. The germline V gene has CDR1 WNHNN and CDR2 SYGVQD (reference sequence). The CDR3 loop is CASSENSGGRHEQYF. DNA of the CDR3: TGCGCCAGCAGTGAGAACTCAGGGGGGCGGCACGAGCAGTACTTC.

V and J are TRBV28 and TRBJ2-5; 8 nucleotides match TRBD2. The V and J ends lost 5 bases and 1 base, in that order; junction bases with no gene match: 12. From germline, CDR1 is MDHEN and CDR2 SYDVKM. The CDR3 sequence is 17 residues long. The CDR3 sequence is CASSPGTSRPLQETQYF. In nucleotides, the CDR3 is TGTGCCAGCAGTCCGGGGACTAGTCGTCCCCTCCAAGAGACCCAGTACTTC.

The gene calls are TRBV9 and TRBJ2-3; 9 nucleotides line up with TRBD2. CDR1 SGDLS and CDR2 YYNGEE come from the germline V gene. This CDR3 comprises 17 residues. V shed 0 bases, J shed 2 bases, and the junction held 7 bases outside the gene matches. The CDR3 nucleotides read TGTGCCAGCAGCGTAGCGCTGGCGGGAGGGGTCACAGATACGCAGTATTTT. Translated: CASSVALAGGVTDTQYF.

This clone is a singleton in its sample. The V call is TRBV4-1, the J call TRBJ2-1; TRBD2 matches at 12 bases. J gave up 4 bases and V 3 bases, and 7 bases lay outside the gene matches. The CDR3 spans 17 residues. In germline, CDR1 is MGHRA, CDR2 YSYEKL. CDR3 loop: CASSHPRTSGVYNEQFF. DNA of the CDR3: TGCGCCAGCAGCCATCCCCGGACTAGCGGGGTTTACAATGAGCAGTTCTTC.

The chain employs TRBV7-9 and TRBJ2-6; D possibly corresponds to TRBD1 (5 bases). The V end lost 3 bases, the J end lost 2 bases, and 11 bases lay between the germline ends. The CDR3 runs 16 residues. Germline V CDR1 and CDR2: SEHNR, FQNEAQ (reference sequence). The CDR3 reads CASSFGRGAGANVLTF. The CDR3, as DNA: TGTGCCAGCAGCTTCGGAAGGGGCGCTGGGGCCAACGTCCTGACTTTC.

This sequence joins TRBV28 and TRBJ2-1, with 12 bases matching TRBD2. With 6 bases clipped from V and 4 bases from J, the junction kept 4 bases outside the gene matches. The germline V gene has CDR1 MDHEN and CDR2 SYDVKM. The CDR3 totals 15 residues. The CDR3 bases are TGTGCCAGCAGGAGGACTAGCGGGACTTACAATGAGCAGTTCTTC. Encoded protein: CASRRTSGTYNEQFF.

The CDR3 bases are TGCACCAGCAGCCAAGAAAGGGTTAGCGGGAGGCAAGAGACCCAGTACTTC. Its protein product is CTSSQERVSGRQETQYF. The rearrangement links TRBV1 to TRBJ2-5; TRBD2, the table's D call, lacks a check against the DNA. TRBV1 is assigned pseudogene status. The length of the CDR3 is 17 residues.

This clone was observed a single time. The rearrangement joins TRBV19 to TRBJ2-7; 9 bases align to TRBD2. Germline V lookup: CDR1 LNHDA, CDR2 SQIVND (reference sequence). V lost 1 base to trimming and J lost 3 bases; unmatched junction nucleotides: 4. The CDR3 spans 15 residues. The CDR3 region has the DNA TGTGCCAGTAGTATAGGAGCTAGCGGGATCTACGAGCAGTACTTC. This gives the protein CASSIGASGIYEQYF.

V gene TRBV18 combines with J gene TRBJ2-3; TRBD2 agrees at 8 bases. This CDR3 comprises 15 residues. Germline V gives CDR1 KGHSH, CDR2 LQKENI. V shed 1 base and J 5 bases; nucleotides not matched to a gene: 5. The CDR3 region is CASSPLREAKDTQYF. The CDR3 DNA follows: TGTGCCAGCTCACCACTGCGGGAGGCGAAAGATACGCAGTATTTT.

The chain combines TRBV2 with TRBJ2-7, with D hard to call. CDR1 is SNHLY and CDR2 is FYNNEI in the germline V gene. The CDR3 consists of 16 residues. V lost 3 bases, J lost 1 base, and 16 bases lay in between. The CDR3 is CASSDLGSSPSYEQYF. CDR3 coding DNA: TGTGCCAGCAGTGACTTAGGCTCTAGTCCTTCCTACGAGCAGTACTTC. Complete variable domain (other parts from reference TRBV2 and TRBJ2-7): EPEVTQTPSHQVTQMGQEVILRCVPISNHLYFYWYRQILGQKVEFLVSFYNNEISEKSEIFDDQFSVERPDGSNFTLKIRSTKLEDSAMYFCASSDLGSSPSYEQYFGPGTRLTVT.

The chain carries TRBV29-1 and TRBJ1-1, with 8 positions matching TRBD1. Trimming at V came to 4 bases and at J to 0 bases, leaving 10 bases not matched to a gene. This CDR3 is 16 amino acids long. Per germline, CDR1 SQVTM and CDR2 ANQGSEA. This CDR3 reads CSVGTGYGTLNTEAFF. The DNA of the CDR3 is TGCAGCGTTGGGACAGGGTATGGGACTCTGAACACTGAAGCTTTCTTT.

Concerning this clone: With a much larger clone just one base away, this may be a read error. Other DNA sequences from this sample encode an identical CDR3 as well. This rearrangement joins TRBV5-4 to TRBJ1-1, with a possible D match to TRBD1 (5 bases). CDR1 is SGHNT and CDR2 is YYREEE in the germline V gene (reference sequence). Trimming left V 0 bases short and J 8 bases short, with 5 bases between. The CDR3 has 11 residues. CDR3 nucleotides: TGTGCCAGCAGCTTGGGGACAGAAGCTTTCTTT. This sequence encodes CASSLGTEAFF.

V is TRBV11-2 and J is TRBJ2-1, with unresolved D. Germline CDR1 and CDR2: SGHAT and FQNNGV. Trimming left V 1 base short and J 8 bases short, with 18 bases between. The CDR3 consists of 16 residues. The CDR3 DNA is TGTGCCAGCAGCTTAGGAGCGACCATACTCCTTGATGAGCAGTTCTTC. It specifies CASSLGATILLDEQFF.